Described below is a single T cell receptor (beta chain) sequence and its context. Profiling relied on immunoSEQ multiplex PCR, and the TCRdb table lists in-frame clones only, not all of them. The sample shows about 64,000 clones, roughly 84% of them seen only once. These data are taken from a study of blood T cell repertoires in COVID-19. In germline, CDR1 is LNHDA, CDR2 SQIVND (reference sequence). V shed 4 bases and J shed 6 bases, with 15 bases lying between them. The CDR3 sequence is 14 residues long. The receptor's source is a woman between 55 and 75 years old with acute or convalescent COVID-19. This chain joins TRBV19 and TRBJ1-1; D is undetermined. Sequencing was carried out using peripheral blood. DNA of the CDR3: TGTGCCAGTAGTAGGAGGGAGTTGGGAGCTGAAGCTTTCTTT. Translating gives CASSRRELGAEAFF.